The 24 T cell receptor beta chains in this list originate from one sample, sequenced in a study of vaccination and CD4 T cells after COVID-19. Noted treatment: roughly 10-day PBMC culture with coronavirus spike peptide pools or control peptides (ViraFEST assay). Oncomine TCR Beta short-read sequencing was applied to DNA from cultured CD4+ T cells. From the PCR reads, TCRdb called clonotypes with MiXCR, one entry per CDR3 protein. The sample gives some 20,000 distinct CDR3 sequences, approximately 67% of which show up once; around 8% is in the top ten. What these receptors recognize is not known. Sequencing input: CD4+ T cells from blood, cultured in vitro. The source of these receptors is a human donor who had recovered from COVID-19.

The sample holds one count of this clonotype. The chain has TRBV29-1 and TRBJ2-3, with D hard to call. CDR3 length equals 14 residues. CDR1 is SQVTM, CDR2 ANQGSEA, per germline. The ends were cut back, 7 bases at V and 7 bases at J, with 21 bases in the middle. CDR3: CSAIGSGIWNTQYF. In DNA form, the CDR3 reads TGCAGCGCCATTGGCAGTGGGATTTGGAATACGCAGTATTTT.

The chain employs TRBV6-1 and TRBJ2-3; D is possibly TRBD1 (5 bases). The CDR3 runs to 14 residues. V was pared by 9 bases and J by 4 bases, with 17 bases between. CDR1 and CDR2 from the germline V gene are MNHNS and SASEGT. As DNA, the CDR3 is TGTGCCAGGTCAAGGCTTCCACAGGCAGATACGCAGTATTTT. It specifies CARSRLPQADTQYF.

The chain couples TRBV27 to TRBJ2-2; the D is unclear. The ends were cut back, 1 base at V and 6 bases at J, with 6 bases in the middle. Germline lookup yields CDR1 MNHEY and CDR2 SMNVEV (reference sequence). The CDR3 extends over 13 amino acids. Here the CDR3 reads CASSLFYSGELFF. The DNA of the CDR3 is TGTGCCAGCAGTTTATTTTATTCCGGGGAGCTGTTTTTT.

This chain links TRBV6-1 with TRBJ1-6; 9 bases line up with TRBD1. CDR1 and CDR2 (germline): MNHNS, SASEGT. Losses at the gene ends were 4 bases for V and 7 bases for J; bases not matched to a gene: 8. This CDR3 region has 16 residues. CDR3 nucleotides: TGTGCCAGCAGTGTGACCCGGACAGGGGCAAATTCACCCCTCCACTTT. It specifies CASSVTRTGANSPLHF.

V and J are TRBV6-2 or TRBV6-3 and TRBJ2-5; 7 positions match TRBD2. This CDR3 has 13 residues. Germline assignment: CDR1 MNHEY and CDR2 SVGEGT. With V trimmed by 6 bases and J by 5 bases, 6 bases remained unmatched. This CDR3 is CASSTRRGETQYF. In nucleotides, the CDR3 is TGTGCCAGCAGCACACGGCGGGGGGAGACCCAGTACTTC.

The chain links TRBV25-1 to TRBJ2-6; D possibly corresponds to TRBD1 (5 bases). Deletions cut 3 bases from V and 2 bases from J, with 14 bases between. Germline CDR1 MGHDK, CDR2 SYGVNS. This CDR3 is built from 17 residues. The CDR3 coding sequence is TGTGCCAGCAGTGAGGGGCAAAGAGGCGCTGGGGCCAACGTCCTGACTTTC. It translates to CASSEGQRGAGANVLTF.

The chain has TRBV6-1 and TRBJ2-2, with D unresolved. The V and J ends lost 7 bases and 1 base respectively, with 19 bases between them. The germline CDR1 and CDR2 sequences are MNHNS and SASEGT. The CDR3 has 17 amino acids. The CDR3 sequence is CASIDLSVKGNTGELFF. CDR3 sequence (DNA): TGTGCCAGCATCGACCTTTCCGTGAAGGGGAACACCGGGGAGCTGTTTTTT.

The V gene is TRBV12-3 or TRBV12-4, the J gene TRBJ1-6; the match to TRBD1 covers 9 bases. The CDR3 length is 13 residues. Germline trimming cut 11 bases from V and 8 bases from J; bases unmatched to any gene: 7. Written as DNA, the CDR3 is TGTGCCGACCGGGACAGGGAGGATTCACCCCTCCACTTT. Protein sequence: CADRDREDSPLHF.

The chain combines TRBV6-5 with TRBJ2-1, with D maybe TRBD2 (6 bases). Per the germline V gene, CDR1 is MNHEY and CDR2 is SVGAGI. With 3 bases removed from V and 12 bases from J, the gap between germline ends came to 15 bases. There are 13 residues in the CDR3. CDR3 sequence (DNA): TGTGCCAGCAGTTATGGGGGGTCCTGGGGGCAGTTCTTC. It specifies CASSYGGSWGQFF.

This chain joins TRBV6-5 and TRBJ1-3; a possible D gene is TRBD1 (5 bases). Trimming took 2 bases from V and 10 from J, leaving 18 bases between them. From germline, CDR1 is MNHEY and CDR2 SVGAGI. This CDR3 has 15 residues. CDR3 nucleotide sequence: TGTGCCAGCAGTTACGACAGTCCCGGAATAGGGACCATATATTTT. This sequence encodes CASSYDSPGIGTIYF.

A few counts support this clonotype. This chain connects TRBV24-1 to TRBJ2-3; D might be TRBD2 (6 bases). V was trimmed by 4 bases and J by 0 bases, leaving 13 bases between them. CDR1 and CDR2 from the germline V gene are KGHDR and SFDVKD. The CDR3 runs 16 residues. The DNA of the CDR3 is TGTGCCACCAGTGACCCGACTAGGGCTAGCACAGATACGCAGTATTTT. This encodes CATSDPTRASTDTQYF.

The chain recombines TRBV6-1 with TRBJ1-1; D might be TRBD1 (5 bases). The germline V and J ends were trimmed by 6 bases and 0 bases, with 14 bases remaining between them. The CDR3 sequence is 15 residues long. Germline V gives CDR1 MNHNS, CDR2 SASEGT. The DNA of the CDR3 is TGTGCCAGCAGCGGGCTAGACAGACTGAACACTGAAGCTTTCTTT. This encodes CASSGLDRLNTEAFF.

The chain carries TRBV6-4 and TRBJ1-5, with D perhaps TRBD1 (5 bases). The germline gives CDR1 MRHNA, CDR2 SNTAGT. The ends were cut back, 6 bases at V and 6 bases at J, with 12 bases in the middle. This CDR3 comprises 13 residues. CDR3 nucleotide sequence: TGTGCCAGCAGCGCCTCGCAGGGTCAGCCCCAGCATTTT. This sequence encodes CASSASQGQPQHF.

The chain is built from TRBV7-2 and TRBJ1-3, with 8 bases identical to TRBD1. CDR1 is SGHTA and CDR2 is FQGNSA in the germline V gene. The length of the CDR3 is 15 residues. The V gene end was trimmed by 5 bases and the J gene end by 3 bases; junction bases not matched to a gene: 6. The CDR3 DNA reads TGTGCCAGCAGCAACTATGACAGGGGTGGAAACACCATATATTTT. This gives the protein CASSNYDRGGNTIYF.

The rearrangement links TRBV6-2 or TRBV6-3 to TRBJ1-5, with D possibly TRBD1 on 5 matching bases. CDR3 length equals 14 residues. The V gene lost 1 base and the J gene lost 4 bases, with 8 bases spanning the gap. Germline CDR1 reads MNHEY; CDR2 reads SVGEGT. CDR3 region: CASSYYGANQPQHF. The CDR3 DNA is TGTGCCAGCAGTTACTACGGGGCAAATCAGCCCCAGCATTTT.

This chain joins TRBV28 and TRBJ1-2; D possibly corresponds to TRBD1 (5 bases). Between the trimmed V and J ends, which lost 6 bases and 7 bases, there was a span of 15 bases. Germline assignment: CDR1 MDHEN and CDR2 SYDVKM. The CDR3 totals 13 residues. This CDR3 reads CASSSGLLLGYTF. The DNA of the CDR3 is TGTGCCAGCAGCTCGGGACTTCTGCTTGGCTACACCTTC.

This sequence joins TRBV20-1 and TRBJ1-2; TRBD1 might be the D (5 bases). This CDR3 region has 14 residues. CDR1 and CDR2 from the germline V gene are DFQATT and SNEGSKA (reference sequence). Deletions cut 0 bases from V and 2 bases from J, with 10 bases between. The CDR3 loop is CSARDQGQNYGYTF. Here the CDR3 DNA reads TGCAGTGCTAGAGATCAGGGCCAAAACTATGGCTACACCTTC.

This clonotype is medium-sized in the sample. V is TRBV20-1 and J is TRBJ1-2; 9 nucleotides match TRBD1. Germline loops: CDR1 DFQATT, CDR2 SNEGSKA (reference sequence). V trimming: 6 bases; J trimming: 7 bases; junction bases outside the gene matches: 9. The CDR3 has 13 residues. The CDR3 sequence is CSALAQGAVGYTF. In DNA form, the CDR3 reads TGCAGTGCCCTAGCACAGGGGGCGGTTGGCTACACCTTC.

The chain has TRBV19 and TRBJ1-6, with TRBD1 matching over 10 bases. Trimming cost V 7 bases and J 10 bases; bases outside gene matches: 16. The CDR3 runs to 17 residues. In germline, CDR1 is LNHDA, CDR2 SQIVND (reference sequence). CDR3: CASNHRTGGRIESPLHF. The CDR3 region has the DNA TGTGCCAGTAACCATAGGACAGGGGGAAGGATCGAATCACCCCTCCACTTT.

The chain has TRBV20-1 and TRBJ2-4; 7 bases fit TRBD2. This CDR3 comprises 17 residues. The germline CDR1 and CDR2 sequences are DFQATT and SNEGSKA (reference sequence). Trimming removed 6 bases from V and 0 bases from J; junction bases left unmatched: 14. CDR3 loop: CSAVRGEKQLAKNIQYF. The CDR3 region has the DNA TGCAGTGCCGTTCGGGGGGAGAAACAACTAGCCAAAAACATTCAGTACTTC.

V usage is TRBV6-1 and J usage is TRBJ1-6; 7 nucleotides align to TRBD1. Trimming removed 6 bases from V and 0 bases from J; junction bases left unmatched: 5. Germline lookup yields CDR1 MNHNS and CDR2 SASEGT. The CDR3 loop spans 16 amino acids. CDR3 DNA: TGTGCCAGCAGCGGGACAGCGAGCTCCTATAATTCACCCCTCCACTTT. It translates to CASSGTASSYNSPLHF.

The V gene is TRBV6-1, the J gene TRBJ2-1; 7 positions match TRBD2. This CDR3 comprises 15 residues. The V segment lost 10 bases and the J segment 0 bases; nucleotides outside the gene matches: 9. CDR1 is MNHNS, CDR2 SASEGT, per germline. The DNA of the CDR3 is TGTGCCACCCGTCCTAGCGGAAGCTCCTACAATGAGCAGTTCTTC. This gives the protein CATRPSGSSYNEQFF.

This sequence joins TRBV7-4 and TRBJ1-1, with 9 bases that match TRBD1. V gave up 5 bases and J gave up 5 bases; unmatched junction bases: 9. Germline V gives CDR1 SGHVT, CDR2 SQSDAQ. CDR3 length equals 15 residues. In nucleotides, the CDR3 is TGTGCCAGCAGCCCACGACAGGGGGAGCAAACTGAAGCTTTCTTT. Amino acids: CASSPRQGEQTEAFF.

V and J are TRBV2 and TRBJ2-1; 10 bases agree with TRBD2. J gave up 8 bases and V 8 bases, and 6 bases lay outside the gene matches. Germline values: CDR1 SNHLY, CDR2 FYNNEI. The CDR3 runs 13 residues. Here the CDR3 reads CASGAGGRYEQFF. CDR3 coding DNA: TGTGCCAGCGGAGCGGGAGGGAGGTATGAGCAGTTCTTC.